The sequence of this T cell receptor (beta chain) was determined in a study of T cell changes during pregnancy in multiple sclerosis. The germline gives CDR1 SGHKS, CDR2 YYEKEE (reference sequence). This CDR3 has 16 residues. Trimming took 4 bases from V and 6 from J; bases not matched to a gene: 15. Assay: immunoSEQ multiplex PCR; the TCRdb copy retains only in-frame clones and omits some. Among approximately 43,000 clones listed, 80% to 95% were seen once. Material: CD8+ T cells from peripheral blood mononuclear cells, obtained after pregnancy. The rearrangement uses TRBV5-5 and TRBJ2-7; 8 positions agree with TRBD2. This receptor was identified in a female donor with multiple sclerosis, enrolled in a pregnancy study. The CDR3 nucleotides are TGTGCCAGCAGCCTTATTGGGACGAGGACTAGCCTCGAGCAGTACTTC. It yields the protein CASSLIGTRTSLEQYF.